These 2 T cell receptor beta chains came from one sample sequenced in a study of control samples from healthy donors and cancer patients. Clones were read by immunoSEQ multiplex PCR, and TCRdb kept only the in-frame ones, dropping some. Among 100,000 to 150,000 clones, 80% to 95% were seen once, and the ten largest hold approximately 2.7%. The sequencing input was blood. These receptors originate from a young man in good health.

A remark on this clone: The sample carries other DNA sequences with the same CDR3. This chain uses TRBV28 with TRBJ1-2, with no clear D. V was pared by 6 bases and J by 2 bases, with 13 bases between. Per germline, CDR1 MDHEN and CDR2 SYDVKM. The CDR3 length is 14 residues. This CDR3 reads CASSLGGRNYGYTF. The DNA of the CDR3 is TGTGCCAGCAGCCTGGGAGGAAGAAACTATGGCTACACCTTC.

In its sample, this clone is medium-sized (0.01 to 0.1%). The genes are TRBV5-6 and TRBJ1-1; D is unresolved. Trimming took 0 bases from V and 0 from J, leaving 12 bases between them. Germline V gene lookup returns CDR1 SGHDT and CDR2 YYEEEE. The CDR3 has 16 residues. DNA of the CDR3: TGTGCCAGCAGCTTGGAGGAACACTTCATGAACACTGAAGCTTTCTTT. This gives the protein CASSLEEHFMNTEAFF. Full variable domain (outside the CDR3, taken from reference TRBV5-6 and TRBJ1-1): DAGVTQSPTHLIKTRGQQVTLRCSPKSGHDTVSWYQQALGQGPQFIFQYYEEEERQRGNFPDRFSGHQFPNYSSELNVNALLLGDSALYLCASSLEEHFMNTEAFFGQGTRLTVV.